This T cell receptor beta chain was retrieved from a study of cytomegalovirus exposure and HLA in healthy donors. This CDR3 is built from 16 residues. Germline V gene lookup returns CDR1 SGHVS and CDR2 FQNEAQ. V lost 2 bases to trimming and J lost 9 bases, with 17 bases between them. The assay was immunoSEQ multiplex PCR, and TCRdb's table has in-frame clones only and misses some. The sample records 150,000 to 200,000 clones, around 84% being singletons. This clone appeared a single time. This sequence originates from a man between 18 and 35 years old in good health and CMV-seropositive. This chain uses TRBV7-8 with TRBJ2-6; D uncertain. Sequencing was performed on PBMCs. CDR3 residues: CASSLFGSQVVNVLTF. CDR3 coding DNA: TGTGCCAGCAGCTTATTTGGCAGCCAGGTTGTCAACGTCCTGACTTTC.